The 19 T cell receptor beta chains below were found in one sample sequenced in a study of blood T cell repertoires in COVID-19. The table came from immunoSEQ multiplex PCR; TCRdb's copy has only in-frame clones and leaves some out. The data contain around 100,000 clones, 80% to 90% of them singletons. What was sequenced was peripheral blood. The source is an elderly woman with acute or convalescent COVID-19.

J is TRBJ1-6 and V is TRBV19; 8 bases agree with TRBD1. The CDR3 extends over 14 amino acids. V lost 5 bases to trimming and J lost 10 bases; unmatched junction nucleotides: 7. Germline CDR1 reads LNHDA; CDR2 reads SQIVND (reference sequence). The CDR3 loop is CASSPTGGWSPLHF. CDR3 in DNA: TGTGCCAGTAGTCCTACAGGGGGGTGGTCACCCCTCCACTTT. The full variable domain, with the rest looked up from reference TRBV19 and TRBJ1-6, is DGGITQSPKYLFRKEGQNVTLSCEQNLNHDAMYWYRQDPGQGLRLIYYSQIVNDFQKGDIAEGYSVSREKKESFPLTVTSAQKNPTAFYLCASSPTGGWSPLHFGNGTRLTVT.

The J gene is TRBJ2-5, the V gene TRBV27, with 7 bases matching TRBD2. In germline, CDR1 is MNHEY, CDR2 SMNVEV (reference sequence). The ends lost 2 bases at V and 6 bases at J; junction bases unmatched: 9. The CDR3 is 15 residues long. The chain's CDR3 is CASSLDVGGRQTQYF. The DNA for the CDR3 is TGTGCCAGCAGTTTAGATGTGGGGGGGAGGCAGACCCAGTACTTC.

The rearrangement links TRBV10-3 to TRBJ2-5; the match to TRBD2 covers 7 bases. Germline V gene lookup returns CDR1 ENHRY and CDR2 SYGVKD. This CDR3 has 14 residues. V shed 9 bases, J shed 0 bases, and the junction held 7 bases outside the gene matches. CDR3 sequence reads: CAISGTLDQETQYF. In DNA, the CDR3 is TGTGCCATAAGCGGGACCCTTGACCAAGAGACCCAGTACTTC.

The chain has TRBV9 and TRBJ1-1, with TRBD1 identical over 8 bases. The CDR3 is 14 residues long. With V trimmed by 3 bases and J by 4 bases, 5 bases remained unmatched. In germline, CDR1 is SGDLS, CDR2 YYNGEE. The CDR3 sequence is CASSATGVSTEAFF. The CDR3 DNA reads TGTGCCAGCAGCGCGACAGGGGTATCCACTGAAGCTTTCTTT.

The CDR3 sequence: CASRPAGEGRPYYGYTF. In DNA form, the CDR3 reads TGTGCCAGCAGACCCGCGGGGGAGGGGAGGCCTTACTATGGCTACACCTTC. This chain links TRBV28 with TRBJ1-2, with D maybe TRBD1 (5 bases). V was cut by 6 bases and J by 3 bases, with 23 bases left in between. The CDR3 loop spans 17 amino acids. Germline V gene lookup returns CDR1 MDHEN and CDR2 SYDVKM.

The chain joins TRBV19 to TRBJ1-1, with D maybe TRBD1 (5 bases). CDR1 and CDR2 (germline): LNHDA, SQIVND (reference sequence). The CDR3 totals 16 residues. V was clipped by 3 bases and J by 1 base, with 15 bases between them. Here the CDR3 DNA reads TGTGCCAGTAGTATCCGGGGGACTGAAAGGAACACTGAAGCTTTCTTT. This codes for CASSIRGTERNTEAFF.

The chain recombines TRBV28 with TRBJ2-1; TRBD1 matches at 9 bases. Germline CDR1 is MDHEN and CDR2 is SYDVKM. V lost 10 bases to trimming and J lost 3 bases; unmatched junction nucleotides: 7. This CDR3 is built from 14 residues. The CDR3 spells CAITGQGIYNEQFF. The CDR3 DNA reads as TGTGCCATTACGGGACAGGGAATCTACAATGAGCAGTTCTTC.

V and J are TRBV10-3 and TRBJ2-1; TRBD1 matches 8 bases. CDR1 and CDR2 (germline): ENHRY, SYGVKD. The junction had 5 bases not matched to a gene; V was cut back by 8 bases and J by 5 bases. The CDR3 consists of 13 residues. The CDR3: CAIGWGQDNEQFF. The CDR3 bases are TGTGCCATCGGATGGGGACAGGACAATGAGCAGTTCTTC.

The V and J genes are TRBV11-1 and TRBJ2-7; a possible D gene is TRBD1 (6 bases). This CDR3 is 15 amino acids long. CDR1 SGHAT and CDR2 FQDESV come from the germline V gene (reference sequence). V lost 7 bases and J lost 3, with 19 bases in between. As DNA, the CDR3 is TGTGCCAGCACCCCTTCCCTCGGACAGAACTACGAGCAGTACTTC. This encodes CASTPSLGQNYEQYF.

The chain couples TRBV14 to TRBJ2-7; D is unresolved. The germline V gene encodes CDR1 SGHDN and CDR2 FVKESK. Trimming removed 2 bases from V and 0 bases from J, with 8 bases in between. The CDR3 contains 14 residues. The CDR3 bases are TGTGCCAGCAGCCAAACTTTGAGCTCCTACGAGCAGTACTTC. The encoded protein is CASSQTLSSYEQYF.

CDR3: CASSHSGGNTDTQYF. The CDR3 DNA is TGTGCCAGCAGCCATTCGGGGGGGAACACAGATACGCAGTATTTT. This sequence joins TRBV3-1 (or the pseudogene TRBV3-2) and TRBJ2-3; TRBD2 agrees at 8 bases. The CDR3 extends over 15 amino acids. The V segment lost 3 bases and the J segment 2 bases; nucleotides outside the gene matches: 4. Germline V gene lookup returns CDR1 LGHDT and CDR2 YNNKEL (reference sequence).

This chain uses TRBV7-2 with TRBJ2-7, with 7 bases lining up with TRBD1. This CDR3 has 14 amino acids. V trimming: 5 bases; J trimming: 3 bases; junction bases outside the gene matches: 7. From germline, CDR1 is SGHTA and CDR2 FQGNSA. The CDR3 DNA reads TGTGCCAGCAGCGTCACAGGGGCCCGCTACGAGCAGTACTTC. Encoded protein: CASSVTGARYEQYF. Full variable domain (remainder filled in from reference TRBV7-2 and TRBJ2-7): GAGVSQSPSNKVTEKGKDVELRCDPISGHTALYWYRQSLGQGLEFLIYFQGNSAPDKSGLPSDRFSAERTGGSVSTLTIQRTQQEDSAVYLCASSVTGARYEQYFGPGTRLTVT.

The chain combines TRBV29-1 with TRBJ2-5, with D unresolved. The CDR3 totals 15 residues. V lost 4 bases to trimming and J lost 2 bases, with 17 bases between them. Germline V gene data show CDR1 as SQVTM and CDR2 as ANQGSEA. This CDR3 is CSVGRTSRIQETQYF. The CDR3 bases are TGCAGCGTTGGTAGAACCTCCCGAATACAAGAGACCCAGTACTTC. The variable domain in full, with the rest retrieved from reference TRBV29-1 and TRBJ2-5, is SAVISQKPSRDICQRGTSLTIQCQVDSQVTMMFWYRQQPGQSLTLIATANQGSEATYESGFVIDKFPISRPNLTFSTLTVSNMSPEDSSIYLCSVGRTSRIQETQYFGPGTRLLVL.

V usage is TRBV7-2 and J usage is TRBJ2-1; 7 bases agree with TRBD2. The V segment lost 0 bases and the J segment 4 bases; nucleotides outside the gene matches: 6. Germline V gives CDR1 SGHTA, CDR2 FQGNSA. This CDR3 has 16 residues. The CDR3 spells CASSLAPTSSYNEQFF. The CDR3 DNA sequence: TGTGCCAGCAGCTTAGCGCCGACTAGCTCGTACAATGAGCAGTTCTTC.

The CDR3 coding sequence is TGTGCCACCAGCAGAGATATCGAGACAGGGCCTGAACCCCTCCACTTT. It codes for CATSRDIETGPEPLHF. V gene TRBV15 combines with J gene TRBJ1-6, with TRBD1 matching 7 bases. With V trimmed by 0 bases and J by 12 bases, 11 bases remained unmatched. The CDR3 is 16 residues long. The germline V gene has CDR1 LNHNV and CDR2 YYDKDF (reference sequence).

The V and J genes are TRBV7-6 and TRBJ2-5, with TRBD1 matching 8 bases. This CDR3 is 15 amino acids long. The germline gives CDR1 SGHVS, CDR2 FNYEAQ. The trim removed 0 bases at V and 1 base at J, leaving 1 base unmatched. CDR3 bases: TGTGCCAGCAGCTTAGCAGGACAGGGCCAAGAGACCCAGTACTTC. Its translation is CASSLAGQGQETQYF.

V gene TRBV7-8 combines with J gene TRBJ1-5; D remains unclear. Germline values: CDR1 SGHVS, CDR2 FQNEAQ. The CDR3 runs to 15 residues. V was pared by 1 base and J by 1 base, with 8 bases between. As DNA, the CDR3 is TGTGCCAGCAGCTTAGAGCCGGGGAGCAATCAGCCCCAGCATTTT. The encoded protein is CASSLEPGSNQPQHF.

This CDR3 reads CASSLDPGGISPLHF. Here the CDR3 DNA reads TGTGCCAGCAGCTTAGATCCAGGGGGGATTTCACCCCTCCACTTT. V is TRBV7-6 and J is TRBJ1-6, with 7 bases matching TRBD1. Germline CDR1 reads SGHVS; CDR2 reads FNYEAQ. CDR3 length: 15 amino acids. J was trimmed by 9 bases and V by 1 base; bases with no gene match: 6.

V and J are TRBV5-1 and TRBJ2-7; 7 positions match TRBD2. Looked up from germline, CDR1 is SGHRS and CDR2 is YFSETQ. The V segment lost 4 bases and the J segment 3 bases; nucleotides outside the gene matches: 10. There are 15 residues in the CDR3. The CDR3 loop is CASSPLTSSGYEQYF. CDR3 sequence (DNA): TGCGCCAGCAGCCCGTTGACTAGCAGTGGCTACGAGCAGTACTTC.